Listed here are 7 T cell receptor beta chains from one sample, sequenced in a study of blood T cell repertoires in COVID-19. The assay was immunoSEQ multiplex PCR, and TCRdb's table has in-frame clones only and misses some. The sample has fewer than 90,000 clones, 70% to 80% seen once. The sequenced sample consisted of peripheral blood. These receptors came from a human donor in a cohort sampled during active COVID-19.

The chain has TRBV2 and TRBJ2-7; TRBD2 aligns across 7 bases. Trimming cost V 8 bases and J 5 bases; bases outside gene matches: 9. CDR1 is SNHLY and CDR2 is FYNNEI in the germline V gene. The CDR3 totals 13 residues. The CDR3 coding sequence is TGTGCCAGCGGGGGGGACCCTACTGACGAGCAGTACTTC. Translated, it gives CASGGDPTDEQYF.

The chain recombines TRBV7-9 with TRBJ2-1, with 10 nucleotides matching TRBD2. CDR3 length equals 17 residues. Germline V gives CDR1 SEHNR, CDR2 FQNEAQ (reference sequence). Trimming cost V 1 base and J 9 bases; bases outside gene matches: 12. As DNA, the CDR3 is TGTGCCAGCAGCTTAGGTCCAGCTAGCGGGAGTAACTTTGAGCAGTTCTTC. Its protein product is CASSLGPASGSNFEQFF.

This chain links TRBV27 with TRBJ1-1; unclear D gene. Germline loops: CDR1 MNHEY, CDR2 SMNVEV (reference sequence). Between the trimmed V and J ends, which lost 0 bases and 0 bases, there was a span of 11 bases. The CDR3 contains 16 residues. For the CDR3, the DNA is TGTGCCAGCAGTTTATCGTTCGTGAGGGTGAACACTGAAGCTTTCTTT. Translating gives CASSLSFVRVNTEAFF.

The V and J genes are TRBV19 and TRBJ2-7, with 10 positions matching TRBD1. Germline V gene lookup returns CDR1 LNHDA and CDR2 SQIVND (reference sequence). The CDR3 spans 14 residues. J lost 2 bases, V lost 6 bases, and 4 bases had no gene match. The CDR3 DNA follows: TGTGCCAGTAGCAGAGGACAGGGGGCCTACGAGCAGTACTTC. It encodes CASSRGQGAYEQYF.

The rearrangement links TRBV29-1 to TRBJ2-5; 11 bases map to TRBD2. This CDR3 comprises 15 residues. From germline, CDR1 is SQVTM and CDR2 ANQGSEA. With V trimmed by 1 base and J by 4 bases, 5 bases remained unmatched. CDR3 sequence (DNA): TGCAGCGTTGAAGTTGGGCTAGCGGGAGGAGAGACCCAGTACTTC. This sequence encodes CSVEVGLAGGETQYF.

The CDR3 nucleotides are TGTGCCAGCAGTGAATCGAGTAGCGGGACGGGGAGCGATACGCAGTATTTT. This gives the protein CASSESSSGTGSDTQYF. The rearrangement links TRBV25-1 to TRBJ2-3, with 8 bases fitting TRBD2. V dropped 1 base and J dropped 6; count of bases not matched to a gene: 12. Germline CDR1 reads MGHDK; CDR2 reads SYGVNS. This CDR3 comprises 17 residues.

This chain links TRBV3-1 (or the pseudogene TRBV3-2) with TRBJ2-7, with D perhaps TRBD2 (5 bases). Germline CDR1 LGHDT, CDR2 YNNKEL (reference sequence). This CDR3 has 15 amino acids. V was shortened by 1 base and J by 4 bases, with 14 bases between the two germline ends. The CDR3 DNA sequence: TGTGCCAGCAGCCAAGGACTATGGGGAACGTACGAGCAGTACTTC. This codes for CASSQGLWGTYEQYF.